This record covers a single T cell receptor beta chain. The primer mix had 60 Vbeta and 13 Jbeta primers. Sequencing was performed with immunoSEQ multiplex PCR; in TCRdb, only in-frame clones are kept and a portion is missing. The ten most abundant clones cover roughly 1% of a sample with about 130,000 clones. CDR1 is WNHNN and CDR2 is SYGVQD in the germline V gene (reference sequence). CDR3 length: 13 amino acids. Trimming took off 6 bases at V and 0 bases at J, with 8 bases between the two ends. These data are taken from a study of cytomegalovirus exposure and HLA in healthy donors. The sequencing sample was made of PBMCs. The rearrangement joins TRBV10-1 to TRBJ1-1; D is ambiguous. This receptor was taken from a young man in good health and CMV-seronegative. CDR3 in amino acids: CASSAVLNTEAFF. The CDR3 nucleotides read TGCGCCAGCAGCGCAGTACTGAACACTGAAGCTTTCTTT.